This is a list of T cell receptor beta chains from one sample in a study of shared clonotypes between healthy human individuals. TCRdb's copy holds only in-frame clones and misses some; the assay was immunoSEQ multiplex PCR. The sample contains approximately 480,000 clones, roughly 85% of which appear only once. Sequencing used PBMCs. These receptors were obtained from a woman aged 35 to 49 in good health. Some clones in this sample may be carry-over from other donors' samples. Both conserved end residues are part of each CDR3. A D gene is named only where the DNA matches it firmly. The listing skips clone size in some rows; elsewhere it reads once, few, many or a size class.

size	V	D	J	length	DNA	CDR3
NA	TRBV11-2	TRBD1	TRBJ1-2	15	TGTGCCAGCAGCCATGGACAGGGGGCATCCTATGGCTACACCTTC	CASSHGQGASYGYTF
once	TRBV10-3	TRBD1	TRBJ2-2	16	TGTGCCATCAGTGCTACAGGGGGCGGGGACACCGGGGAGCTGTTTTTT	CAISATGGGDTGELFF
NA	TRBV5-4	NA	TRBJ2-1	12	TGTGCCAGCAGCTCCCTTAGCGATGAGCAGTTCTTC	CASSSLSDEQFF
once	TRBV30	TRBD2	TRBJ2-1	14	TGTGCCTGGCCGACTAGCGGGAGGGTCAATGAGCAGTTCTTC	CAWPTSGRVNEQFF
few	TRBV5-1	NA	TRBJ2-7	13	TGCGCCAGCAGCCTCCGGTTCCAGGGGGAGCAGTACTTC	CASSLRFQGEQYF
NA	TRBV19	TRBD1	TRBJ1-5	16	TGTGCCAGTAGTATGTACAGGGGGGAAAGCAATCAGCCCCAGCATTTT	CASSMYRGESNQPQHF
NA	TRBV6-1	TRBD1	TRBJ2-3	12	TGTGCCACCTGGGGGACAGGGCTCCTCTACATGTTT	CATWGTGLLYMF
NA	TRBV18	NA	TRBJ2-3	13	TGTGCCAGCTCACCAAGTGGAGCAGATACGCAGTATTTT	CASSPSGADTQYF
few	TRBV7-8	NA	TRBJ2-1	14	TGTGCCAGCAGCTTAAGGTGGGAGGAGAATGAGCAGTTCTTC	CASSLRWEENEQFF
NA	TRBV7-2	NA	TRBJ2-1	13	TGTGCCAGCAGCCACGGGCGGCGGCCTGAGCAGTTCTTC	CASSHGRRPEQFF
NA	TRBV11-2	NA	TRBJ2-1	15	TGTGCCAGCAGCCGAGGCCCTCAAGACTACAATGAGCAGTTCTTC	CASSRGPQDYNEQFF
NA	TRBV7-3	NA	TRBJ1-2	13	TGTGCCAGCAGCCCGGGAGCCCTTGGGAGCTACACCTTC	CASSPGALGSYTF
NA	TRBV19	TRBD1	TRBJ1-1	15	TGTGCCAGTAGTCCGCCGACAGGGGTGAACACTGAAGCTTTCTTT	CASSPPTGVNTEAFF
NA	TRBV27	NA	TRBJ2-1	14	TGTGCCAGCAGTGGCCAGGGAGGTTGGCATGAGCAGTTCTTC	CASSGQGGWHEQFF
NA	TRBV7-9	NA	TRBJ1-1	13	TGTGCCAGCAGCTTAGTGGAAGGGGCGGGAGCTTTCTTT	CASSLVEGAGAFF
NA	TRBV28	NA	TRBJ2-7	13	TGTGCCAGCAGTTTATGGGGTTCGTTGGAGCAGTACTTC	CASSLWGSLEQYF
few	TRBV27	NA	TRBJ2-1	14	TGTGCCAGCAGTTTTATTGGGGCCTACAATGAGCAGTTCTTC	CASSFIGAYNEQFF
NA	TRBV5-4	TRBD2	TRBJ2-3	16	TGTGCCAGCAGCGCCCGTCTAGCGGGAGGAGGAGATACGCAGTATTTT	CASSARLAGGGDTQYF
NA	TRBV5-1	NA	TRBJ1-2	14	TGCGCCAGCAGCTTGGAGGGTCAGCCCTATGGCTACACCTTC	CASSLEGQPYGYTF
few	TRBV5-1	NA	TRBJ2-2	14	TGCGCCAGCAGCTGGGGACAGAACACCGGGGAGCTGTTTTTT	CASSWGQNTGELFF
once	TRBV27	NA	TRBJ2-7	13	TGTGCCAGCAGTTACTCGGACCGGTACGAGCAGTACTTC	CASSYSDRYEQYF
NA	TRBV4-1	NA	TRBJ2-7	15	TGCGCCAGCAGCAGGATCCCCGGGAGTGGTTACGAGCAGTACTTC	CASSRIPGSGYEQYF
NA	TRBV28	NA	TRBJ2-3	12	TGTGCCTCCGGACCGCCCACAGATACGCAGTATTTT	CASGPPTDTQYF
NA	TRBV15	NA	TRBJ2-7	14	TGTGCCACCAGCAGAGATCGGGGGTCGGGTGAGCAGTACTTC	CATSRDRGSGEQYF
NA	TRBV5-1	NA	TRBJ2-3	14	TGCGCCAGCAGCTTCGACAGGCAGGCCGATACGCAGTATTTT	CASSFDRQADTQYF
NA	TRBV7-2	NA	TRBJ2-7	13	TGTGCCAGCAGCCCTCCCGGCCCCTACGAGCAGTACTTC	CASSPPGPYEQYF
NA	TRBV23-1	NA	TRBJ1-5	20	TGCGCCAGCAGTTCCACGGACGGACTCCCTCGCCCACAGGGCAATCAGCCCCAGCATTTT	CASSSTDGLPRPQGNQPQHF
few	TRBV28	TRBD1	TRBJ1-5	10	TGTGCCAGCAGTTTCCAGGGGGGGCATTTT	CASSFQGGHF
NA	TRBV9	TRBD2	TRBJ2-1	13	TGTGCCAGCAGCGTCGGTTTGCGGGAGGCCGCAATCTTC	CASSVGLREAAIF
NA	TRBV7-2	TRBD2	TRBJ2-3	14	TGTGCCAGCAGCCGGACTAGTTTTGCTGATACGCAGTATTTT	CASSRTSFADTQYF
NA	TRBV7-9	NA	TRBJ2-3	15	TGTGCCAGCAGTCAAATCGCAAACTTGGGTCCCCCGCAGTATTTT	CASSQIANLGPPQYF